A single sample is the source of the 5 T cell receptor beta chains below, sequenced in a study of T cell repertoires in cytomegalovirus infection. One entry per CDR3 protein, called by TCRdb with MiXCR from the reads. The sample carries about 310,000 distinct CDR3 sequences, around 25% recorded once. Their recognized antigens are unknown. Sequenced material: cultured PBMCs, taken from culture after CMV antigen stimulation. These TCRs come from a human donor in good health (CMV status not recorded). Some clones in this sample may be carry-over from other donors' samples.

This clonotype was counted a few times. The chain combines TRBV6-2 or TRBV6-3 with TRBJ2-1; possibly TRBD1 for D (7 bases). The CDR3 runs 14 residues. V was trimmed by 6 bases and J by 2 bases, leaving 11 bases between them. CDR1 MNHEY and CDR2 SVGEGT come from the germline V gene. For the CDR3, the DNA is TGTGCCAGCAGCCCCAGGGGGGCCTACAATGAGCAGTTCTTC. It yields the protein CASSPRGAYNEQFF.

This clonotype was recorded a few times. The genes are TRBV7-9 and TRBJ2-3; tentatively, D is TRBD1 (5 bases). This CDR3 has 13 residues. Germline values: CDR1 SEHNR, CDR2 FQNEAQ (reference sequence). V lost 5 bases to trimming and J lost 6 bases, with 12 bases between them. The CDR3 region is CASSVQGSDTQYF. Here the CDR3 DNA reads TGTGCCAGCAGCGTGCAGGGTTCGGATACGCAGTATTTT.

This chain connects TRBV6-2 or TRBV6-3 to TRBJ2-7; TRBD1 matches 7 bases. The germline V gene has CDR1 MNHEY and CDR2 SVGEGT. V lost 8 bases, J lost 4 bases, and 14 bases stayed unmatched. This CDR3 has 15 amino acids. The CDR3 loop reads CASLLPRTGSYEQYF. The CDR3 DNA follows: TGTGCCAGCCTCCTACCAAGGACAGGTAGTTACGAGCAGTACTTC.

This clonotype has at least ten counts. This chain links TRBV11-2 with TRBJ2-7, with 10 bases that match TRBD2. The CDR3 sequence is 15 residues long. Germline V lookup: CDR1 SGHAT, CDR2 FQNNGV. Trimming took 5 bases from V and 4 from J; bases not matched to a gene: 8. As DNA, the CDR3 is TGTGCCAGCAGCCGAACGCGGACTAGCGGTTACGAGCAGTACGTC. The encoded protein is CASSRTRTSGYEQYV.

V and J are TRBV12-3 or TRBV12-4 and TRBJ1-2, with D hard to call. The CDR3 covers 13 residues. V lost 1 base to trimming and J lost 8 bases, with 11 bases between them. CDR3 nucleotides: TGTGCCAGCAGTTTAGATAGGGATGGGGGCTACACCTTC. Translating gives CASSLDRDGGYTF.